One sample yielded the 8 T cell receptor beta chains listed below, sequenced in a study of graft-versus-host responses after intestinal transplantation. Profiling relied on immunoSEQ multiplex PCR, and the TCRdb table lists in-frame clones only, not all of them. The table shows just under 85,000 clones, with around 90% occurring only once. Antigens for these TCRs are unknown. The material was unstimulated CD8+ T cells sorted from spleen or lymph node cells, obtained before transplant. The source of these receptors is a human donor who was the organ donor for an intestinal transplant.

The chain joins TRBV5-7 to TRBJ2-1; no clear D. Being an ORF, TRBV5-7 has a function that is uncertain. Trimming left V 0 bases short and J 6 bases short, with 4 bases between. CDR3 size: 12 residues. This chain's CDR3 is CASSLVTNEQFF. The CDR3 region has the DNA TGTGCCAGCAGCTTGGTAACCAATGAGCAGTTCTTC.

The chain recombines TRBV19 with TRBJ1-1; D may be TRBD1 (5 bases). Germline CDR1 LNHDA, CDR2 SQIVND (reference sequence). This CDR3 comprises 19 residues. V dropped 3 bases and J dropped 1 base, with 24 bases sitting between them. CDR3 nucleotide sequence: TGTGCCAGTAGTATCGAGTTTTGGAGGGGATTACGATCGAACACTGAAGCTTTCTTT. It codes for CASSIEFWRGLRSNTEAFF.

The chain recombines TRBV27 with TRBJ2-7, with D possibly matching TRBD1 (5 bases). The CDR3 covers 14 residues. The germline V gene has CDR1 MNHEY and CDR2 SMNVEV (reference sequence). Trimming removed 5 bases from V and 1 base from J, with 12 bases in between. The CDR3 bases are TGTGCCAGCAGTCCAACCGCAGGGTCCTACGAGCAGTACTTC. As protein: CASSPTAGSYEQYF.

The CDR3 sequence is CASTPGWGPYNEQFF. Here the CDR3 DNA reads TGTGCCAGCACCCCGGGTTGGGGGCCCTACAATGAGCAGTTCTTC. J is TRBJ2-1 and V is TRBV6-5; a weak D match, TRBD1 (6 bases). This CDR3 contains 15 residues. V was cut by 7 bases and J by 2 bases, with 15 bases left in between. Germline V CDR1 and CDR2: MNHEY, SVGAGI.

This clone was counted once. The V and J genes are TRBV10-3 and TRBJ1-5; the D is unclear. The germline CDR1 and CDR2 sequences are ENHRY and SYGVKD. The CDR3 runs to 13 residues. Between the trimmed V and J ends, which lost 0 bases and 2 bases, there was a span of 2 bases. The CDR3 sequence: CAISESGNQPQHF. The DNA for the CDR3 is TGTGCCATCAGTGAGTCAGGCAATCAGCCCCAGCATTTT.

The chain joins TRBV7-9 to TRBJ1-5; D unclear. Trimming cost V 0 bases and J 4 bases, with 7 bases left between them. The length of the CDR3 is 14 residues. Germline V gene data show CDR1 as SEHNR and CDR2 as FQNEAQ (reference sequence). This CDR3 is CASSLAVGNQPQHF. The CDR3, as DNA: TGTGCCAGCAGCTTAGCGGTCGGAAATCAGCCCCAGCATTTT.

The genes are TRBV6-6 and TRBJ2-5, with D possibly TRBD2 on 6 matching bases. The V gene's germline CDR1 is MNHNY and CDR2 SVGAGI (reference sequence). The CDR3 is 15 residues long. V lost 5 bases to trimming and J lost 6 bases, with 19 bases between them. This CDR3 is CASSQTSSGRKTQYF. CDR3 DNA sequence: TGTGCCAGCAGTCAAACTAGCAGTGGTAGAAAGACCCAGTACTTC.

The rearrangement links TRBV5-1 to TRBJ2-7; D is undetermined. The CDR3 is 12 amino acids. Trimming removed 3 bases from V and 2 bases from J, with 6 bases in between. Germline CDR1 reads SGHRS; CDR2 reads YFSETQ. CDR3 bases: TGCGCCAGCAGCTCCACCCCCTACGAGCAGTACTTC. It specifies CASSSTPYEQYF.